The 32 T cell receptor beta chains given below trace back to one sample, sequenced in a study of identical twins. One entry per CDR3 protein results from TCRdb running MiXCR on the 5' RACE reads. The sample contains roughly 750,000 distinct CDR3 sequences, 21% of which appear only once. The sample also formed part of further work on T cells expressing NK-cell markers.

The sequenced material came from PBMCs. Receptors originate from a woman between 18 and 29 years old in good health.

The gene calls are TRBV6-6 and TRBJ1-2; the D gene is possibly TRBD1 (5 bases). The length of the CDR3 is 12 residues. Germline loops: CDR1 MNHNY, CDR2 SVGAGI (reference sequence). With 6 bases removed from V and 6 bases from J, the gap between germline ends came to 11 bases. CDR3 in amino acids: CASRKLGDGYTF. The CDR3 DNA reads TGTGCCAGCAGAAAACTAGGGGATGGCTACACCTTC.

The chain employs TRBV20-1 and TRBJ1-1, with a tentative D call TRBD1 (6 bases). The germline V gene has CDR1 DFQATT and CDR2 SNEGSKA (reference sequence). The V end was cut by 4 bases, the J end by 2 bases, with 11 bases between. The CDR3 spans 13 residues. In DNA, the CDR3 is TGCAGTGCTAAAAAACAGGGCAACACTGAAGCTTTCTTT. Amino acid sequence: CSAKKQGNTEAFF.

The chain uses TRBV11-2 and TRBJ2-7; 16 nucleotides line up with TRBD2. Per the germline V gene, CDR1 is SGHAT and CDR2 is FQNNGV. V lost 5 bases and J lost 0; bases outside the gene matches: 10. The CDR3 loop spans 19 amino acids. The CDR3 sequence is CASSRITGLAGGPSYEQYF. In DNA form, the CDR3 reads TGTGCCAGCAGCCGGATCACGGGACTAGCGGGAGGGCCCTCCTACGAGCAGTACTTC. The full variable domain, rest sourced from reference TRBV11-2 and TRBJ2-7, is EAGVAQSPRYKIIEKRQSVAFWCNPISGHATLYWYQQILGQGPKLLIQFQNNGVVDDSQLPKDRFSAERLKGVDSTLKIQPAKLEDSAVYLCASSRITGLAGGPSYEQYFGPGTRLTVT.

The gene calls are TRBV5-5 and TRBJ2-1, with 8 bases that match TRBD2. The length of the CDR3 is 16 residues. Germline assignment: CDR1 SGHKS and CDR2 YYEKEE (reference sequence). V dropped 2 bases and J dropped 7; count of bases not matched to a gene: 11. The CDR3 sequence is CASSFFIAGLGNEQFF. DNA of the CDR3: TGTGCCAGCAGCTTTTTTATTGCGGGACTAGGGAATGAGCAGTTCTTC. The full variable domain, completed using reference TRBV5-5 and TRBJ2-1, is DAGVTQSPTHLIKTRGQQVTLRCSPISGHKSVSWYQQVLGQGPQFIFQYYEKEERGRGNFPDRFSARQFPNYSSELNVNALLLGDSALYLCASSFFIAGLGNEQFFGPGTRLTVL.

This clonotype has a count of ten or more. J is TRBJ2-3 and V is TRBV28, with D unclear. This CDR3 comprises 16 residues. From germline, CDR1 is MDHEN and CDR2 SYDVKM. Trimming took 2 bases from V and 1 from J, leaving 13 bases between them. CDR3 DNA: TGTGCCAGCAGTTTACGGACCAAACGGGGCACAGATACGCAGTATTTT. Amino acids: CASSLRTKRGTDTQYF.

This clonotype was found a few times. The V call is TRBV29-1, the J call TRBJ2-1; D not certain. The ends were cut back, 1 base at V and 1 base at J, with 5 bases in the middle. Germline loops: CDR1 SQVTM, CDR2 ANQGSEA. The CDR3 runs to 13 residues. CDR3 DNA: TGCAGCGTTGAAGCGAAGTCCTACAATGAGCAGTTCTTC. Its protein is CSVEAKSYNEQFF.

This clonotype occurred once. The chain recombines TRBV5-6 with TRBJ1-1, with D possibly TRBD1 on 5 matching bases. V was pared by 2 bases and J by 11 bases, with 10 bases between. The CDR3 has 11 residues. CDR1 and CDR2 (germline): SGHDT, YYEEEE. CDR3: CASSFGRAAFF. Here the CDR3 DNA reads TGTGCCAGCAGCTTTGGCAGGGCCGCTTTCTTT.

In its sample, this clonotype was seen a few times. This sequence joins TRBV20-1 and TRBJ2-2, with TRBD2 identical over 13 bases. The CDR3 runs 16 residues. Germline CDR1 reads DFQATT; CDR2 reads SNEGSKA (reference sequence). With 4 bases clipped from V and 4 bases from J, the junction kept 6 bases outside the gene matches. The CDR3 DNA reads as TGCAGTGCTACCGGGACTAGCGGGGTCGCCACCGGGGAGCTGTTTTTT. Its protein product is CSATGTSGVATGELFF.

J is TRBJ1-2 and V is TRBV6-1, with a possible D match to TRBD1 (5 bases). The CDR3 extends over 11 amino acids. V was trimmed by 7 bases and J by 6 bases, leaving 9 bases between them. Germline V gene sequence: CDR1 MNHNS, CDR2 SASEGT. CDR3 sequence: CASIQGDGYTF. The CDR3 coding sequence is TGTGCCAGCATCCAGGGTGATGGCTACACCTTC.

V gene TRBV5-1 combines with J gene TRBJ2-1, with 8 bases matching TRBD2. CDR1 SGHRS and CDR2 YFSETQ come from the germline V gene. V lost 5 bases to trimming and J lost 12 bases; unmatched junction nucleotides: 13. The CDR3 is 14 amino acids. The CDR3 reads CASSSSTSREGQFF. DNA of the CDR3: TGCGCCAGCAGTTCCTCAACATCTCGGGAGGGGCAGTTCTTC.

This clonotype was counted between two and nine times. The CDR3 DNA reads TGTGCCAGCACCCTCTGGACTAGCGGCGAGCAGTACTTC. This gives the protein CASTLWTSGEQYF. The V and J genes are TRBV5-6 and TRBJ2-7; 10 nucleotides match TRBD2. Trimming removed 6 bases from V and 6 bases from J; junction bases left unmatched: 6. This CDR3 contains 13 residues. Germline assignment: CDR1 SGHDT and CDR2 YYEEEE.

J is TRBJ1-5 and V is TRBV12-3 or TRBV12-4; no reliable D call. The CDR3 runs to 13 residues. The V end lost 1 base, the J end lost 9 bases, and 10 bases lay between the germline ends. In DNA, the CDR3 is TGTGCCAGCAGTTTAGAGTCACGAGGGCCCCAGCATTTT. Protein: CASSLESRGPQHF.

CDR3 DNA sequence: TGCGCCAGCAGGCGGGGGTTAGGTCAGCCCCAGCATTTT. This encodes CASRRGLGQPQHF. V is TRBV10-2 and J is TRBJ1-5; possibly TRBD1 for D (5 bases). Germline values: CDR1 WSHSY, CDR2 SAAADI. V gave up 6 bases and J gave up 6 bases, with 12 bases separating them. The CDR3 runs 13 residues.

The chain recombines TRBV14 with TRBJ1-1; TRBD1 might be the D (6 bases). Deletions cut 4 bases from V and 4 bases from J, with 13 bases between. This CDR3 is 14 amino acids long. The germline CDR1 and CDR2 sequences are SGHDN and FVKESK. CDR3 sequence reads: CASSPTGGITEAFF. The CDR3 coding sequence is TGTGCCAGCAGCCCCACGGGGGGCATCACTGAAGCTTTCTTT.

This chain links TRBV18 with TRBJ2-7; TRBD1 matches at 8 bases. V shed 3 bases, J shed 3 bases, and the junction held 4 bases outside the gene matches. This CDR3 is 14 amino acids long. Per germline, CDR1 KGHSH and CDR2 LQKENI. The CDR3: CASSPVTGGYEQYF. In nucleotides, the CDR3 is TGTGCCAGCTCACCCGTAACAGGGGGCTACGAGCAGTACTTC.

In its sample, this clonotype was seen a few times. In DNA form, the CDR3 reads TGTGCCAGCAGTGCGCCCCCTCCCGGAAGGCAGTTCTTC. Its protein product is CASSAPPPGRQFF. This rearrangement joins TRBV2 to TRBJ2-1, with no clear D. Trimming pared 4 bases from V and 12 bases from J, leaving 16 bases between. Per the germline V gene, CDR1 is SNHLY and CDR2 is FYNNEI. This CDR3 spans 13 amino acids.

This clonotype was recorded many times. The V gene is TRBV10-3, the J gene TRBJ2-1; D uncertain. The germline CDR1 and CDR2 sequences are ENHRY and SYGVKD. The CDR3 has 13 amino acids. V lost 2 bases to trimming and J lost 10 bases, with 12 bases between them. The DNA for the CDR3 is TGTGCCATCAGTGAGGTTGAAACTCTGGAGCAGTTCTTC. This codes for CAISEVETLEQFF.

The chain carries TRBV4-3 and TRBJ2-1, with 8 bases fitting TRBD2. This CDR3 is 17 amino acids long. The J segment lost 3 bases and the V segment lost 4 bases, leaving 11 bases of the junction unmatched. Germline V gives CDR1 LGHNA, CDR2 YSLEER. This CDR3 reads CASSPNFQAGDYNEQFF. The CDR3 DNA sequence: TGCGCCAGCAGCCCTAATTTTCAAGCGGGAGACTACAATGAGCAGTTCTTC.

The CDR3 sequence is CASSYTTGGNYEQYF. CDR3 DNA: TGCGCCAGCAGTTATACTACAGGGGGAAATTACGAGCAGTACTTC. The chain couples TRBV5-1 to TRBJ2-7, with 8 bases fitting TRBD1. J was trimmed by 4 bases and V by 5 bases; bases with no gene match: 11. CDR1 and CDR2 (germline): SGHRS, YFSETQ. CDR3 length: 15 amino acids.

In its sample, this clonotype was seen a few times. This sequence joins TRBV20-1 and TRBJ2-7; no definite D call. Germline values: CDR1 DFQATT, CDR2 SNEGSKA (reference sequence). V dropped 4 bases and J dropped 4 bases, with 5 bases sitting between them. The CDR3 is 10 residues long. The chain's CDR3 is CSAMYYEQYF. In nucleotides, the CDR3 is TGCAGTGCTATGTATTACGAGCAGTACTTC.

This clonotype has just a few counts. V is TRBV10-3 and J is TRBJ2-1; D possibly corresponds to TRBD2 (7 bases). CDR1 is ENHRY, CDR2 SYGVKD, per germline. Deletions cut 4 bases from V and 6 bases from J, with 13 bases between. The CDR3 is made up of 14 amino acids. The CDR3 nucleotides are TGTGCCATCAGTGGGGGGGGCTCTATCAATGAGCAGTTCTTC. It translates to CAISGGGSINEQFF.

Note on this clonotype: One end of the junction is discordant with germline, which a read error may explain. J is TRBJ2-7 and V is TRBV12-3 or TRBV12-4, with 8 bases aligning to TRBD2. This CDR3 region has 17 residues. The CDR3 sequence is CASSFIGGRGGIHEQYF. The CDR3 nucleotides read TGTGCCAGCAGTTTTATAGGTGGACGGGGGGGCATTCACGAGCAGTACTTT.

This clonotype has more than one count but fewer than ten. The chain employs TRBV12-3 or TRBV12-4 and TRBJ2-5; possible D gene TRBD1, 5 bases. Trimming shortened V by 0 bases and J by 5 bases, and 10 bases separated the two germline ends. CDR3 length equals 14 residues. The CDR3 DNA follows: TGTGCCAGCAGTTTAGCTGGGGCGGCGGAGACCCAGTACTTC. Its protein product is CASSLAGAAETQYF.

The chain is built from TRBV12-3 or TRBV12-4 and TRBJ2-7, with TRBD1 matching 7 bases. The V segment lost 7 bases and the J segment 2 bases; nucleotides outside the gene matches: 5. The CDR3 runs to 13 residues. In DNA form, the CDR3 reads TGTGCCAGCAAACGGACAGGTACCTACGAGCAGTACTTC. Translated: CASKRTGTYEQYF.

This clonotype turned up a few times. This chain links TRBV6-1 with TRBJ2-1; TRBD2 aligns across 8 bases. The CDR3 consists of 17 residues. Germline loops: CDR1 MNHNS, CDR2 SASEGT. V trimming: 4 bases; J trimming: 2 bases; junction bases outside the gene matches: 10. CDR3 in amino acids: CASSASGLGPPYNEQFF. The CDR3 bases are TGTGCCAGCAGTGCCTCGGGACTAGGGCCCCCCTACAATGAGCAGTTCTTC.

This clonotype was recorded a few times. The V call is TRBV12-3 or TRBV12-4, the J call TRBJ2-7; perhaps TRBD1 as D (6 bases). CDR3 length: 16 amino acids. V was clipped by 4 bases and J by 2 bases, with 18 bases between them. The CDR3 nucleotides are TGTGCCAGCAGTTCCCGGGACACCTCCCGGCCCTACGAGCAGTACTTC. This codes for CASSSRDTSRPYEQYF.

This sequence joins TRBV29-1 and TRBJ2-7, with D perhaps matching TRBD2 (5 bases). The CDR3 loop spans 12 amino acids. The V end lost 5 bases, the J end lost 4 bases, and 12 bases lay between the germline ends. Germline CDR1 and CDR2: SQVTM and ANQGSEA. For the CDR3, the DNA is TGCAGCGTTAAAGGGTCGGGGTACGAGCAGTACTTC. Translated: CSVKGSGYEQYF.

This clonotype was recorded a few times. This chain connects TRBV6-1 to TRBJ2-1, with TRBD1 matching over 9 bases. This CDR3 is built from 17 residues. From germline, CDR1 is MNHNS and CDR2 SASEGT. The V and J ends lost 5 bases and 2 bases, in that order; junction bases with no gene match: 10. The CDR3 spells CASSTDRGWSAYNEQFF. CDR3 DNA sequence: TGTGCCAGCAGTACGGACAGGGGATGGAGCGCCTACAATGAGCAGTTCTTC.

This clonotype was recorded a few times. This chain connects TRBV12-3 or TRBV12-4 to TRBJ2-1; tentatively, D is TRBD2 (5 bases). The CDR3 extends over 15 amino acids. V lost 7 bases to trimming and J lost 4 bases, with 17 bases between them. CDR3 in DNA: TGTGCCAGCACTCGGATGCTAGCAAGTTACAATGAGCAGTTCTTC. It specifies CASTRMLASYNEQFF.

The V gene is TRBV6-1, the J gene TRBJ2-7; D is unresolved. The V end was cut by 3 bases, the J end by 12 bases, with 12 bases between. This CDR3 is built from 11 residues. The germline CDR1 and CDR2 sequences are MNHNS and SASEGT. The CDR3 is CASSEQSWRYF. For the CDR3, the DNA is TGTGCCAGCAGTGAGCAGTCCTGGAGGTACTTC.

The chain carries TRBV25-1 and TRBJ2-3; D is possibly TRBD2 (5 bases). The CDR3 totals 14 residues. Trimming took off 1 base at V and 1 base at J, with 6 bases between the two ends. CDR1 is MGHDK and CDR2 is SYGVNS in the germline V gene. CDR3 amino acids: CASSEFGGTDTQYF. The CDR3 bases are TGTGCCAGCAGTGAATTCGGGGGCACAGATACGCAGTATTTT. The full variable domain, completed using reference TRBV25-1 and TRBJ2-3, is EADIYQTPRYLVIGTGKKITLECSQTMGHDKMYWYQQDPGMELHLIHYSYGVNSTEKGDLSSESTVSRIRTEHFPLTLESARPSHTSQYLCASSEFGGTDTQYFGPGTRLTVL.

This rearrangement joins TRBV27 to TRBJ2-7; D possibly matches TRBD1 or TRBD2 (6 bases each). This CDR3 is 14 amino acids long. Germline CDR1 reads MNHEY; CDR2 reads SMNVEV (reference sequence). Trimming shortened V by 8 bases and J by 3 bases, and 17 bases separated the two germline ends. As DNA, the CDR3 is TGTGCCAGCGGGGGGCGGGGACAAATCTACGAGCAGTACTTC. Encoded protein: CASGGRGQIYEQYF.